This entry lists 30 T cell receptor beta chains sequenced from one sample in a study of blood T cell repertoires in COVID-19. Clones were read by immunoSEQ multiplex PCR, and TCRdb kept only the in-frame ones, dropping some. The profile covers about 500,000 clones, with about 88% appearing a single time and roughly 7.3% taken by the ten largest. Input material: peripheral blood. Receptors were obtained from a woman aged 50 to 60 with COVID-19, enrolled during active disease.

This chain connects TRBV19 to TRBJ1-2; 8 positions match TRBD1. With 6 bases clipped from V and 6 bases from J, the junction kept 9 bases outside the gene matches. Germline lookup yields CDR1 LNHDA and CDR2 SQIVND (reference sequence). The CDR3 covers 14 residues. CDR3 in amino acids: CASSPRGRRDGYTF. Here the CDR3 DNA reads TGTGCCAGTAGCCCCAGGGGGCGCCGGGATGGCTACACCTTC.

The chain joins TRBV9 to TRBJ2-7, with 8 bases identical to TRBD1. Germline CDR1 reads SGDLS; CDR2 reads YYNGEE. Germline trimming cut 2 bases from V and 3 bases from J; bases unmatched to any gene: 7. CDR3 size: 15 residues. For the CDR3, the DNA is TGTGCCAGCAGCGTCTCCGGGACAGGCGACTACGAGCAGTACTTC. Protein product: CASSVSGTGDYEQYF.

The J gene is TRBJ2-3, the V gene TRBV5-6, with 9 bases lining up with TRBD2. This CDR3 has 16 residues. The trim removed 3 bases at V and 8 bases at J, leaving 13 bases unmatched. The germline CDR1 and CDR2 sequences are SGHDT and YYEEEE. DNA of the CDR3: TGTGCCAGCAGCTACACCCAAGCGGGGGGTTGGGTTACGCAGTATTTT. Its translation is CASSYTQAGGWVTQYF.

This clone was seen once. V usage is TRBV30 and J usage is TRBJ1-6; D remains unclear. The germline V gene has CDR1 GTSNPN and CDR2 SVGIG (reference sequence). V lost 3 bases, J lost 6 bases, and 6 bases lay in between. This CDR3 spans 12 amino acids. The CDR3: CAWSASNSPLHF. The CDR3 nucleotides are TGTGCCTGGAGCGCTAGTAATTCACCCCTCCACTTT.

The rearrangement links TRBV4-2 to TRBJ1-2; 7 positions match TRBD1. V shed 1 base, J shed 0 bases, and the junction held 11 bases outside the gene matches. Germline V CDR1 and CDR2: LGHNA, YNFKEQ. The CDR3 is 18 residues long. This CDR3 reads CASSQGATGWGANYGYTF. CDR3 nucleotide sequence: TGTGCCAGCAGCCAAGGGGCGACAGGGTGGGGAGCTAACTATGGCTACACCTTC.

The gene calls are TRBV6-2 or TRBV6-3 and TRBJ1-1; D uncertain. The germline gives CDR1 MNHEY, CDR2 SVGEGT. Trimming removed 2 bases from V and 1 base from J, with 11 bases in between. CDR3 size: 15 residues. CDR3 region: CASSYRTRGNTEAFF. CDR3 bases: TGTGCCAGCAGTTACCGTACACGGGGGAACACTGAAGCTTTCTTT.

The chain uses TRBV3-1 (or the pseudogene TRBV3-2) and TRBJ2-4; possible D gene TRBD2, 5 bases. Germline CDR1 is LGHDT and CDR2 is YNNKEL (reference sequence). V lost 0 bases, J lost 5 bases, and 11 bases lay in between. The CDR3 spans 15 residues. The DNA of the CDR3 is TGTGCCAGCAGCCAAGAAGCTCTGCGGGAAAACATTCAGTACTTC. Amino acids: CASSQEALRENIQYF.

The genes are TRBV14 and TRBJ2-7, with D perhaps TRBD2 (5 bases). Trimming cost V 2 bases and J 4 bases, with 6 bases left between them. The CDR3 runs 12 residues. Germline V gene sequence: CDR1 SGHDN, CDR2 FVKESK. The CDR3 DNA reads TGTGCCAGCAGCCAATCGGGGTACGAGCAGTACTTC. It encodes CASSQSGYEQYF.

This chain uses TRBV5-1 with TRBJ2-3, with a tentative D call TRBD1 (6 bases). Trimming left V 7 bases short and J 1 base short, with 10 bases between. CDR3 length: 13 residues. Germline lookup yields CDR1 SGHRS and CDR2 YFSETQ. CDR3 in DNA: TGCGCCAGCCACAGGGAAGGCACAGATACGCAGTATTTT. This encodes CASHREGTDTQYF.

The chain uses TRBV12-5 and TRBJ2-3; TRBD1 matches 10 bases. The germline gives CDR1 LGHNT, CDR2 FRNRAP. V gave up 6 bases and J gave up 5 bases; unmatched junction bases: 8. This CDR3 contains 15 residues. This chain's CDR3 is CASGPLTGGEDTQYF. The CDR3 nucleotides are TGTGCTAGTGGCCCTTTGACAGGGGGCGAAGATACGCAGTATTTT.

The chain combines TRBV29-1 with TRBJ2-7; TRBD1 matches 8 bases. The V gene's germline CDR1 is SQVTM and CDR2 ANQGSEA. This CDR3 has 14 residues. J lost 4 bases, V lost 1 base, and 6 bases had no gene match. CDR3: CSVEAGQGAYEQYF. Written as DNA, the CDR3 is TGCAGCGTTGAAGCGGGGCAGGGGGCGTACGAGCAGTACTTC.

The chain employs TRBV5-4 and TRBJ2-5; possibly TRBD1 for D (5 bases). The germline V gene encodes CDR1 SGHNT and CDR2 YYREEE (reference sequence). Trimming shortened V by 1 base and J by 3 bases, and 7 bases separated the two germline ends. CDR3 length: 13 residues. The chain's CDR3 is CASSLSGKETQYF. CDR3 bases: TGTGCCAGCAGCTTGTCAGGGAAAGAGACCCAGTACTTC.

This rearrangement joins TRBV19 to TRBJ2-5; D is perhaps TRBD2 (6 bases). From germline, CDR1 is LNHDA and CDR2 SQIVND (reference sequence). This CDR3 region has 15 residues. V gave up 8 bases and J gave up 0 bases, with 16 bases separating them. The CDR3 here is CASRRGMADQETQYF. The CDR3, as DNA: TGTGCCAGTCGCCGGGGGATGGCAGACCAAGAGACCCAGTACTTC.

As to this clone: At one of its ends the junction is not consistent with the germline gene, which may arise from a read error. The gene calls are TRBV24-1 and TRBJ1-2; 8 bases align to TRBD1. CDR1 and CDR2 from the germline V gene are KGHDR and SFDVKD. The CDR3 length is 15 residues. The CDR3 region is CTTSEGQGVDYGYTF. CDR3 DNA: TGTACCACCAGTGAAGGACAGGGTGTCGACTATGGCTACACCTTC.

The chain uses TRBV7-9 and TRBJ1-1, with 8 bases matching TRBD1. The germline CDR1 and CDR2 sequences are SEHNR and FQNEAQ (reference sequence). With V trimmed by 7 bases and J by 0 bases, 4 bases remained unmatched. This CDR3 has 14 residues. This chain's CDR3 is CASTLQGVNTEAFF. In DNA, the CDR3 is TGTGCCAGCACGCTACAGGGGGTGAACACTGAAGCTTTCTTT.

The chain couples TRBV15 to TRBJ1-2; D might be TRBD1 (5 bases). Deletions cut 1 base from V and 7 bases from J, with 10 bases between. The CDR3 consists of 13 residues. The germline gives CDR1 LNHNV, CDR2 YYDKDF (reference sequence). The CDR3 here is CATSRGGGAGYTF. The CDR3, as DNA: TGTGCCACCAGCAGAGGGGGAGGGGCTGGCTACACCTTC.

The CDR3 reads CASSLPGRQPNYGYTF. The CDR3 nucleotides are TGTGCCAGCAGCCTACCCGGGAGACAGCCTAACTATGGCTACACCTTC. The J gene is TRBJ1-2, the V gene TRBV21-1. TRBV21-1 is annotated as a pseudogene. The CDR3 spans 16 residues.

The chain uses TRBV3-1 (or the pseudogene TRBV3-2) and TRBJ2-3; 8 positions match TRBD1. Per germline, CDR1 LGHDT and CDR2 YNNKEL (reference sequence). After removal of 3 bases from V and 0 bases from J, the junction contained 5 bases not matched to a gene. The CDR3 spans 16 residues. For the CDR3, the DNA is TGTGCCAGCAGCCAGGCGGGACAGGTTAGCACAGATACGCAGTATTTT. Its translation is CASSQAGQVSTDTQYF.

This clone was found a few times. The chain links TRBV5-1 to TRBJ2-7; no reliable D call. Trimming stripped 0 bases from V and 3 bases from J, with 13 bases between. This CDR3 is built from 15 residues. Germline-derived CDR1 and CDR2 are SGHRS and YFSETQ. The CDR3 region has the DNA TGCGCCAGCAGCTTGGCGTCGGCAGGAATCTACGAGCAGTACTTC. Translated, it gives CASSLASAGIYEQYF.

This rearrangement joins TRBV6-5 to TRBJ1-6; 7 positions match TRBD1. The germline gives CDR1 MNHEY, CDR2 SVGAGI. The CDR3 sequence is 14 residues long. J lost 13 bases, V lost 0 bases, and 6 bases had no gene match. The CDR3: CASSYSGGRGPLHF. CDR3 coding DNA: TGTGCCAGCAGTTACTCTGGCGGCAGGGGGCCCCTCCACTTT.

CDR3: CASSSGVQGGSDTQYF. The CDR3, as DNA: TGTGCCAGTAGTTCGGGGGTCCAGGGGGGATCAGATACGCAGTATTTT. The V call is TRBV19, the J call TRBJ2-3; TRBD1 might be the D (7 bases). The germline gives CDR1 LNHDA, CDR2 SQIVND (reference sequence). Between the trimmed V and J ends, which lost 5 bases and 4 bases, there was a span of 19 bases. The CDR3 is made up of 16 amino acids. Variable domain in full (rest from reference TRBV19 and TRBJ2-3): DGGITQSPKYLFRKEGQNVTLSCEQNLNHDAMYWYRQDPGQGLRLIYYSQIVNDFQKGDIAEGYSVSREKKESFPLTVTSAQKNPTAFYLCASSSGVQGGSDTQYFGPGTRLTVL.

The chain has TRBV4-1 and TRBJ1-1, with 7 nucleotides matching TRBD1. J gave up 0 bases and V 0 bases, and 7 bases lay outside the gene matches. The length of the CDR3 is 17 residues. Germline V gene sequence: CDR1 MGHRA, CDR2 YSYEKL. This CDR3 is CASSQDGRGVLNTEAFF. For the CDR3, the DNA is TGCGCCAGCAGCCAAGATGGCAGGGGGGTATTGAACACTGAAGCTTTCTTT.

V gene TRBV7-6 combines with J gene TRBJ1-3; a possible D gene is TRBD1 (5 bases). V dropped 5 bases and J dropped 2 bases, with 13 bases sitting between them. The CDR3 has 15 residues. Per the germline V gene, CDR1 is SGHVS and CDR2 is FNYEAQ. The CDR3 loop is CASSERWGAGNTIYF. DNA of the CDR3: TGTGCCAGCAGCGAACGGTGGGGGGCTGGAAACACCATATATTTT. Combining the CDR3 with reference TRBV7-6 and TRBJ1-3 gives the whole variable domain GAGVSQSPRYKVTKRGQDVALRCDPISGHVSLYWYRQALGQGPEFLTYFNYEAQQDKSGLPNDRFSAERPEGSISTLTIQRTEQRDSAMYRCASSERWGAGNTIYFGEGSWLTVV.

V usage is TRBV11-1 and J usage is TRBJ1-1, with 7 bases identical to TRBD1. This CDR3 region has 15 residues. Germline loops: CDR1 SGHAT, CDR2 FQDESV (reference sequence). V shed 3 bases and J 3 bases; nucleotides not matched to a gene: 7. The CDR3 DNA reads as TGTGCCAGCAGCTTGCAGGGACAGCAGGACACTGAAGCTTTCTTT. Protein product: CASSLQGQQDTEAFF.

The chain links TRBV27 to TRBJ2-7, with 7 bases matching TRBD1. Looked up from germline, CDR1 is MNHEY and CDR2 is SMNVEV (reference sequence). There are 15 residues in the CDR3. V dropped 4 bases and J dropped 1; count of bases not matched to a gene: 7. CDR3 nucleotide sequence: TGTGCCAGCAGTTCCAGCCGACAGGGTTCCTACGAGCAGTACTTC. It specifies CASSSSRQGSYEQYF.

The genes are TRBV5-6 and TRBJ2-6; D might be TRBD2 (6 bases). In germline, CDR1 is SGHDT, CDR2 YYEEEE. There are 17 residues in the CDR3. Trimming removed 4 bases at V and 2 bases at J, with 16 bases between. The CDR3 protein is CASSRSGGRTGANVLTF. CDR3 coding DNA: TGTGCCAGCAGCCGCTCCGGGGGACGAACTGGGGCCAACGTCCTGACTTTC.

This clone was seen once. The same CDR3 can be traced to other DNA sequences in this sample. The rearrangement links TRBV5-4 to TRBJ1-2; TRBD1 is a possible D gene (6 bases). V was shortened by 1 base and J by 3 bases, with 10 bases between the two germline ends. The CDR3 covers 14 residues. Germline V gives CDR1 SGHNT, CDR2 YYREEE (reference sequence). DNA for the CDR3: TGTGCCAGCAGCTTGAGATCAGGGGACTATGGCTACACCTTC. It translates to CASSLRSGDYGYTF.

This clone was seen a few times. In DNA, the CDR3 is TGCGCCAGCAGTCCGACTAGCGGGGGGGACCACGAGCAGTACTTC. This sequence encodes CASSPTSGGDHEQYF. This chain connects TRBV5-1 to TRBJ2-7; 14 bases line up with TRBD2. J gave up 5 bases and V 5 bases, and 6 bases lay outside the gene matches. Germline assignment: CDR1 SGHRS and CDR2 YFSETQ. This CDR3 region has 15 residues.

There are a few counts of this clone. The chain combines TRBV12-3 or TRBV12-4 with TRBJ2-5; D not certain. Trimming pared 6 bases from V and 5 bases from J, leaving 10 bases between. The CDR3 loop spans 12 amino acids. The CDR3 loop reads CASRELEETQYF. In DNA, the CDR3 is TGTGCCAGCAGGGAGTTGGAGGAGACCCAGTACTTC.

The chain uses TRBV5-4 and TRBJ2-3, with D possibly TRBD2 on 6 matching bases. With 0 bases removed from V and 5 bases from J, the gap between germline ends came to 19 bases. The CDR3 totals 17 residues. CDR1 is SGHNT, CDR2 YYREEE, per germline (reference sequence). The CDR3 DNA reads as TGTGCCAGCAGCTTGGGGGCCTCGCGGGGTATCGGAGATACGCAGTATTTT. Amino acid sequence: CASSLGASRGIGDTQYF. Combining the CDR3 with reference TRBV5-4 and TRBJ2-3 gives the whole variable domain ETGVTQSPTHLIKTRGQQVTLRCSSQSGHNTVSWYQQALGQGPQFIFQYYREEENGRGNFPPRFSGLQFPNYSSELNVNALELDDSALYLCASSLGASRGIGDTQYFGPGTRLTVL.